A selection of T cell receptor beta chains follows, all from one sample in a study of blood T cell repertoires in COVID-19. The repertoire was sequenced with immunoSEQ multiplex PCR; TCRdb's copy has only in-frame clones and lacks some. The table lists 250,000 to 400,000 clones, 85% of them singletons, with around 2% in the top ten. The source material was PBMCs or T cells enriched from blood (not recorded which). Receptors originate from a woman aged 25 to 45 who had been exposed to COVID-19. CDR3s include the opening cysteine and the closing phenylalanine or tryptophan. Fields, in order: D gene, J gene, V gene, clone size, CDR3 DNA, CDR3 protein. D genes are given only for firm matches. The listing skips clone size in some rows; elsewhere it reads once, few, many or a size class.

>TRBD1|TRBJ1-2|TRBV7-9|.
TGTGCCAGCAGCTTAGAGGGGGCAGCCTATGGCTACACCTTC
CASSLEGAAYGYTF
>TRBD2|TRBJ2-1|TRBV9|.
TGTGCCAGCAGCGTAGCTACGACTAGCGGGGGGGCGATCTCCTACAATGAGCAGTTCTTC
CASSVATTSGGAISYNEQFF
>TRBD2|TRBJ2-2|TRBV30|.
TGTGCCTGGACCAAAACCGGGACTAGCGGGACCGGGGAGCTGTTTTTT
CAWTKTGTSGTGELFF
>.|TRBJ1-5|TRBV7-2|.
TGTGCCAGCAGCTTAGATCTTAGGACAGATAGCAATCAGCCCCAGCATTTT
CASSLDLRTDSNQPQHF
>.|TRBJ1-4|TRBV6-1|.
TGTGCCAGCAGTGAAGGCGGTCCTCCCACGTACGAAAAACTGTTTTTT
CASSEGGPPTYEKLFF
>TRBD1|TRBJ1-2|TRBV13|.
TGTGCCAGCAGCGGACAGGGGAACTATGGCTACACCTTC
CASSGQGNYGYTF
>.|TRBJ1-6|TRBV27|.
TGTGCCAGCAGTTTATCGGGGGCTTCACCCCTCCACTTT
CASSLSGASPLHF
>TRBD2|TRBJ2-2|TRBV7-3|.
TGTGCCAGCAGCTCCAGCGGACTAGCGGGACGCGCCGGGGAGCTGTTTTTT
CASSSSGLAGRAGELFF
>.|TRBJ2-5|TRBV7-3|.
TGTGCCAGCAGCTTAGCAGGTGGGGAGACCCAGTACTTC
CASSLAGGETQYF
>.|TRBJ2-5|TRBV10-3|.
TGTGCCATCAGTGAGACAGGCCTTAAACAAGAGACCCAGTACTTC
CAISETGLKQETQYF
>.|TRBJ1-2|TRBV5-4|.
TGTGCCAGCAGCTGGGGGGGACCGACTTCCTATGGCTACACCTTC
CASSWGGPTSYGYTF
>TRBD1|TRBJ1-2|TRBV10-2|.
TGCGCCAGCAGTGGTACAGGGGGTATAATTGGCTACACCTTC
CASSGTGGIIGYTF
>.|TRBJ2-1|TRBV19|.
TGTGCCAGTACGGGCTACAGCGGGACATACAATGAGCAGTTCTTC
CASTGYSGTYNEQFF
>.|TRBJ2-1|TRBV5-6|.
TGTGCCAGCAGCTTAACTAGGTTCAATGAGCAGTTCTTC
CASSLTRFNEQFF
>TRBD2|TRBJ2-3|TRBV4-1|.
TGCGCCAGCAGCCAAGTACTAGCGGGAGCAGATACGCAGTATTTT
CASSQVLAGADTQYF
>TRBD2|TRBJ2-2|TRBV7-3|few
TGTGCCAGCAGTCTTCGGACTAGCGGATCCGGGGAGCTGTTTTTT
CASSLRTSGSGELFF
>.|TRBJ1-1|TRBV4-2|.
TGTGCCACCGGGGACAACAGGAACACTGAAGCTTTCTTT
CATGDNRNTEAFF
>TRBD1|TRBJ1-4|TRBV7-2|.
TGTGCCAGCAGCTTAGCGGTGAGGACAGGGGAAAAACTGTTTTTT
CASSLAVRTGEKLFF
>TRBD2|TRBJ2-2|TRBV4-1|.
TGCGCCAGCAGCCCAAGACTAGCAGGTCAGACCGGGGAGCTGTTTTTT
CASSPRLAGQTGELFF
>.|TRBJ1-3|TRBV6-5|.
TGTGCCAGCACTCGGGACACTGGAAACACCATATATTTT
CASTRDTGNTIYF
>.|TRBJ1-3|TRBV28|.
TGTGCCAGCAGTTTGGGTCAATCGCGGGGAAACACCATATATTTT
CASSLGQSRGNTIYF
>.|TRBJ2-2|TRBV6-2/TRBV6-3|.
TGTGCCAGCAGTGCCCTTCGAGACTACACCGGGGAGCTGTTTTTT
CASSALRDYTGELFF
>.|TRBJ2-5|TRBV5-4|.
TGTGCCAGCAGCTTGGGACAGCGACAAGAGACCCAGTACTTC
CASSLGQRQETQYF
>.|TRBJ2-6|TRBV19|.
TGTGGAACAGGGCGCCTTGCTCCTGGGGCCAACGTCCTGACTTTC
CGTGRLAPGANVLTF
>.|TRBJ1-1|TRBV7-2|.
TGTGCCAGCAGTTCCAGACAGGTGTGGGACACTGAAGCTTTCTTT
CASSSRQVWDTEAFF
>.|TRBJ2-5|TRBV19|.
TGTGCCAGTACCCAGATGACAGGGAGGCAGGAGACCCAGTACTTC
CASTQMTGRQETQYF
>.|TRBJ2-5|TRBV7-6|.
TGTGCCAGCAGTTCGGCAGGGATTCTCCAAGAGACCCAGTACTTC
CASSSAGILQETQYF
>TRBD1|TRBJ2-7|TRBV25-1|once
TGTGCCAGCAGTGAATTAACCGGGACAGGTATTTACGAGCAGTACTTC
CASSELTGTGIYEQYF
>.|TRBJ2-5|TRBV19|.
TGTGCCAGTAGTATAGATCTTTTCCCCCCCCGCAGGACTATTCAAGAGACCCAGTACTTC
CASSIDLFPPRRTIQETQYF
>.|TRBJ1-5|TRBV18|.
TGTGCCAGCTCACCAACGCAGGGGAGTCAGCCCCAGCATTTT
CASSPTQGSQPQHF
>.|TRBJ1-3|TRBV5-1|.
TGCGCCAGCAGTGAGGGGAGGTCGGGAAACACCATATATTTT
CASSEGRSGNTIYF
>TRBD1|TRBJ1-2|TRBV30|.
TGTGCCTGGGGACCAACAGGGGTTAACTATGGCTACACCTTC
CAWGPTGVNYGYTF
>.|TRBJ1-3|TRBV30|many
TGTGCCGTGACAGGAGGAGTATCTGGAAACACCATATATTTT
CAVTGGVSGNTIYF
>.|TRBJ1-2|TRBV30|.
TGTGCCTGGGGGCCGGGAGGGGGCTACACCTTC
CAWGPGGGYTF
>TRBD2|TRBJ2-7|TRBV2|.
TGTGCCAGCAGTGCATACGGGACTAGCGGCTACGAGCAGTACTTC
CASSAYGTSGYEQYF
>.|TRBJ2-1|TRBV7-6|.
TGTGCCAGCAGCCAAGCGGACAATGAGCAGTTCTTC
CASSQADNEQFF
>TRBD1|TRBJ1-1|TRBV28|.
TGTGCCAGCAGTTTACAGGGGGTTACTGAAGCTTTCTTT
CASSLQGVTEAFF
>.|TRBJ2-1|TRBV6-7|.
TGTGCCAGCAGTTTACAAATCCTCCACAGGGTTAGCTCCTACAATGAGCAGTTCTTC
CASSLQILHRVSSYNEQFF
>TRBD2|TRBJ2-3|TRBV7-2|.
TGTGCCAGCAGCTTAAGCGGGGGGGCAGATACGCAGTATTTT
CASSLSGGADTQYF
>.|TRBJ1-1|TRBV15|.
TGTGCCACCAGCTCCCAGGGTGCCGGGAACACTGAAGCTTTCTTT
CATSSQGAGNTEAFF
>TRBD1|TRBJ1-2|TRBV4-2|.
TGTGCCAGCAGCCAAGACCAGGGGGTGTTAGTAAATGGCTACACCTTC
CASSQDQGVLVNGYTF
>.|TRBJ1-4|TRBV10-3|once
TGTGCCATCAGTTCCAGGGAAGATAATGAAAAACTGTTTTTT
CAISSREDNEKLFF
>.|TRBJ1-1|TRBV6-5|.
TGTGCCAGCAGACCCGGACCCGGGGCTGAAGCTTTCTTT
CASRPGPGAEAFF
>.|TRBJ2-5|TRBV6-5|.
TGTGCCAGCAGTTACTCGAATCTGAGACAAGAGACCCAGTACTTC
CASSYSNLRQETQYF